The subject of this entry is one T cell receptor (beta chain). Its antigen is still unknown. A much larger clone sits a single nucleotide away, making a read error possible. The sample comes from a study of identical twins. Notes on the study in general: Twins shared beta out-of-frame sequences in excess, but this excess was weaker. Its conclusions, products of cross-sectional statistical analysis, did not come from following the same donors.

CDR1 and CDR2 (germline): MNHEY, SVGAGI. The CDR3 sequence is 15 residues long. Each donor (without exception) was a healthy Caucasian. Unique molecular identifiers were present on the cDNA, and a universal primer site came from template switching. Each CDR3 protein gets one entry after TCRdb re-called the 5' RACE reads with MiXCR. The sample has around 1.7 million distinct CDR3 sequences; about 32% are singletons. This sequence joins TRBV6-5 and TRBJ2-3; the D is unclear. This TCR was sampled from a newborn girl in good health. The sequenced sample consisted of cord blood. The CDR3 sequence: CASSYSKPPLDTRYF. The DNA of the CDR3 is TGTGCCAGCAGTTACTCGAAACCCCCATTGGATACGCGGTATTTT.